A single sample is the source of the 4 T cell receptor beta chains below, sequenced in a study of T cell responses to AZD1222 COVID-19 vaccine. Measured with immunoSEQ multiplex PCR; TCRdb has only the in-frame clones, and not every one. The sample totals 150,000 or so clones. The material sequenced was peripheral blood. The receptors here all came from an adult in good health.

V is TRBV3-1 (or the pseudogene TRBV3-2) and J is TRBJ1-5, with D hard to call. The CDR3 runs to 13 residues. Germline assignment: CDR1 LGHDT and CDR2 YNNKEL (reference sequence). V was clipped by 2 bases and J by 4 bases, with 6 bases between them. The CDR3 protein is CASSQSPNQPQHF. CDR3 DNA: TGTGCCAGCAGCCAATCCCCGAATCAGCCCCAGCATTTT.

CDR3 in DNA: TGTGCCAGCAGCTTCGCCGGGACCAGCCAAGAGACCCAGTACTTC. Its translation is CASSFAGTSQETQYF. V usage is TRBV7-9 and J usage is TRBJ2-5; TRBD1 or TRBD2 may be the D gene (5 bases each). The germline V and J ends were trimmed by 3 bases and 1 base, with 12 bases remaining between them. CDR1 is SEHNR, CDR2 FQNEAQ, per germline (reference sequence). The CDR3 contains 15 residues.

The J gene is TRBJ2-7, the V gene TRBV30, with D possibly TRBD2 on 5 matching bases. CDR1 and CDR2 from the germline V gene are GTSNPN and SVGIG (reference sequence). Trimming left V 3 bases short and J 0 bases short, with 9 bases between. The CDR3 runs 13 residues. CDR3 sequence reads: CAWSRGNSYEQYF. The DNA for the CDR3 is TGTGCCTGGAGCCGGGGAAACTCCTACGAGCAGTACTTC.

J is TRBJ2-3 and V is TRBV9, with 9 bases aligning to TRBD2. Germline V gene sequence: CDR1 SGDLS, CDR2 YYNGEE. Unmatched junction bases numbered 14, after V lost 3 bases and J lost 3 bases. The CDR3 is made up of 18 amino acids. CDR3 region: CASSGRLGGGARTDTQYF. CDR3 coding DNA: TGTGCCAGCAGCGGACGACTGGGCGGGGGGGCTCGTACAGATACGCAGTATTTT.